The 17 T cell receptor beta chains in this list originate from one sample, sequenced in a study of post-analysis software for immune sequencing data (dated by TCRdb to between 2015 and 2017). No antigen has been identified for these receptors. Library creation used PCR. Instrument used: Illumina HiSeq 2500. To reduce PCR and sequencing biases, unique molecular identifiers were built into the TCR beta cDNA libraries. Starting from the raw public reads, TCRdb applied fastp trimming at Q25, assembled clones with MiXCR and retained in-frame beta chains. A single entry per CDR3 protein holds the most common genes and DNA from its merged rows. This sample gives fewer than 850,000 distinct CDR3 sequences in total; around 27% of them show up just once. The ten most abundant clones make up roughly 0.54% of the sample. Here is what the overall study found, with its caveats: Several TRBV segments, including TRBV5-6, TRBV5-1 and TRBV20-1, were significantly more frequent in patients than controls.

The specimen was blood. The receptor set was obtained from a girl aged 10 to 17 with multiple sclerosis.

The genes are TRBV20-1 and TRBJ2-7; TRBD2 matches at 12 bases. Looked up from germline, CDR1 is DFQATT and CDR2 is SNEGSKA (reference sequence). The CDR3 loop spans 12 amino acids. V shed 4 bases and J 6 bases; nucleotides not matched to a gene: 1. The CDR3 is CSAKGLAGEQYF. DNA of the CDR3: TGCAGTGCTAAGGGACTAGCGGGCGAGCAGTACTTC.

A note on this clonotype: A read error may explain this, as a much larger clone is one base away. J is TRBJ2-7 and V is TRBV4-3; TRBD1 matches 9 bases. This CDR3 comprises 15 residues. Germline V lookup: CDR1 LGHNA, CDR2 YSLEER. This CDR3 reads CTSSTDRGSSYEQYF. In DNA, the CDR3 is TGCACCAGCAGCACTGACAGGGGGAGCTCCTACGAGCAGTACTTC.

This clonotype was found a few times. The chain carries TRBV11-1 and TRBJ2-7; D tentatively reads TRBD1 or TRBD2 (5 bases each). TRBJ2-5 explains the end of the DNA better; the J call may be wrong. The CDR3 runs 14 residues. CDR1 and CDR2 (germline): SGHAT, FQDESV (reference sequence). Here the CDR3 DNA reads TGTGCCAGCAGCTTTGGGACCCAACAAGAGACCCAGTACTTC. It encodes CASSFGTQQETQYF.

This clonotype showed up many times. This chain joins TRBV7-2 and TRBJ2-1; 7 bases agree with TRBD2. Germline CDR1 and CDR2: SGHTA and FQGNSA. The CDR3 totals 15 residues. V was pared by 1 base and J by 6 bases, with 6 bases of the junction left unmatched. The CDR3 DNA sequence: TGTGCCAGCAGCTTAGTCTCGGGGGGTGGCAATGAGCAGTTCTTC. It specifies CASSLVSGGGNEQFF.

This clonotype was seen only a few times. Here the CDR3 DNA reads TGTGCCAGCAGCCAAGTAGGGGTCGGTTCACCCCTCCACTTT. This sequence encodes CASSQVGVGSPLHF. V usage is TRBV3-1 and J usage is TRBJ1-6; TRBD1 might be the D (5 bases). There are 14 residues in the CDR3. V gave up 1 base and J gave up 9 bases, with 10 bases separating them. From germline, CDR1 is LGHDT and CDR2 YNNKEL (reference sequence). The variable domain in full, completed from reference TRBV3-1 and TRBJ1-6, reads DTAVSQTPKYLVTQMGNDKSIKCEQNLGHDTMYWYKQDSKKFLKIMFSYNNKELIINETVPNRFSPKSPDKAHLNLHINSLELGDSAVYFCASSQVGVGSPLHFGNGTRLTVT.

Regarding this clonotype: This clone may be a read error of a much larger clone one base away. The chain links TRBV28 to TRBJ2-1; D gene ambiguous. Germline V gives CDR1 MDHEN, CDR2 SYDVKM. This CDR3 has 14 residues. The CDR3 loop is CASRNYRRYNEQLF. CDR3 nucleotide sequence: TGTGCCAGCAGAAACTATAGGCGGTACAATGAGCAGTTGTTC.

The chain has TRBV19 and TRBJ2-1; a possible D gene is TRBD2 (5 bases). Trimming took 4 bases from V and 2 from J, leaving 9 bases between them. CDR1 LNHDA and CDR2 SQIVND come from the germline V gene (reference sequence). The CDR3 is 14 amino acids. The CDR3 here is CASSRENAYNEQFF. In nucleotides, the CDR3 is TGTGCCAGTAGTAGGGAGAACGCCTACAATGAGCAGTTCTTC.

The sample holds a few counts of this clonotype. The chain uses TRBV29-1 and TRBJ2-3; 13 nucleotides agree with TRBD2. Germline lookup yields CDR1 SQVTM and CDR2 ANQGSEA. The CDR3 covers 16 residues. Germline trimming cut 4 bases from V and 6 bases from J; bases unmatched to any gene: 10. The CDR3 DNA sequence: TGCAGCGTTGGGCCGGGACTAGCGGGAATCTCGGATACGCAGTATTTT. Protein sequence: CSVGPGLAGISDTQYF.

Only a few counts were recorded for this clonotype. V usage is TRBV7-9 and J usage is TRBJ2-5; 11 bases map to TRBD2. The CDR3 is 16 amino acids. V lost 6 bases and J lost 2; bases outside the gene matches: 8. Germline CDR1 SEHNR, CDR2 FQNEAQ (reference sequence). The CDR3 loop reads CASRNRLAGLQETQYF. CDR3 nucleotide sequence: TGTGCCAGCAGAAACAGACTAGCGGGGCTTCAAGAGACCCAGTACTTC.

This clonotype turned up a few times. The chain employs TRBV12-3 or TRBV12-4 and TRBJ2-1; D is possibly TRBD1 or TRBD2 (5 bases each). Trimming removed 5 bases at V and 9 bases at J, with 14 bases between. The CDR3 is made up of 13 amino acids. CDR3 in DNA: TGTGCCAGCAGTACTACGGGGCCGACTGAGCAGTTCTTC. Its translation is CASSTTGPTEQFF.

This chain connects TRBV20-1 to TRBJ2-3, with 10 nucleotides matching TRBD2. With V trimmed by 3 bases and J by 4 bases, 13 bases remained unmatched. CDR3 length equals 17 residues. Germline V gene data show CDR1 as DFQATT and CDR2 as SNEGSKA (reference sequence). DNA for the CDR3: TGCAGTGCTAGGGTTTCGGCTCTAGCGGGAGTTCCAGATACGCAGTATTTT. It encodes CSARVSALAGVPDTQYF.

The chain is built from TRBV7-2 and TRBJ1-1, with unresolved D. CDR1 SGHTA and CDR2 FQGNSA come from the germline V gene. V lost 2 bases to trimming and J lost 10 bases, with 20 bases between them. The CDR3 has 15 amino acids. CDR3 loop: CASSLKANQATGAFF. Here the CDR3 DNA reads TGTGCCAGCAGCTTAAAGGCCAACCAGGCGACCGGAGCTTTCTTT.

This clonotype was recorded a few times. The chain links TRBV5-8 to TRBJ2-2, with 9 bases lining up with TRBD2. Germline lookup yields CDR1 SGHTS and CDR2 YDEGEE. The CDR3 totals 14 residues. Trimming took 10 bases from V and 5 from J; bases not matched to a gene: 9. CDR3 in amino acids: CAGLAGVETGELFF. Here the CDR3 DNA reads TGTGCCGGCTTAGCGGGAGTAGAGACCGGGGAGCTGTTTTTT.

The chain is built from TRBV7-2 and TRBJ1-5; the match to TRBD1 covers 10 bases. CDR1 and CDR2 from the germline V gene are SGHTA and FQGNSA. This CDR3 is built from 15 residues. The junction had 4 bases not matched to a gene; V was cut back by 5 bases and J by 3 bases. The CDR3 sequence is CASSGRQGANQPQHF. In nucleotides, the CDR3 is TGTGCCAGCAGCGGGAGACAGGGGGCCAATCAGCCCCAGCATTTT. The variable domain in full, completed from reference TRBV7-2 and TRBJ1-5, reads GAGVSQSPSNKVTEKGKDVELRCDPISGHTALYWYRQSLGQGLEFLIYFQGNSAPDKSGLPSDRFSAERTGGSVSTLTIQRTQQEDSAVYLCASSGRQGANQPQHFGDGTRLSIL.

The chain couples TRBV5-1 to TRBJ2-5; 13 positions match TRBD2. In germline, CDR1 is SGHRS, CDR2 YFSETQ. CDR3 size: 15 residues. The trim removed 4 bases at V and 5 bases at J, leaving 5 bases unmatched. The CDR3 DNA follows: TGCGCCAGCAGCAGCGGGACTAGCGGGGTGGAGACCCAGTACTTC. Its translation is CASSSGTSGVETQYF.

This clonotype was counted a few times. This chain uses TRBV6-5 with TRBJ2-5; possibly TRBD1 for D (6 bases). Trimming left V 8 bases short and J 1 base short, with 8 bases between. Germline V lookup: CDR1 MNHEY, CDR2 SVGAGI. The CDR3 covers 12 residues. CDR3 in amino acids: CASGQFQETQYF. CDR3 bases: TGTGCCAGCGGACAGTTCCAAGAGACCCAGTACTTC.

The gene calls are TRBV28 and TRBJ2-7; a weak D match, TRBD2 (6 bases). Deletions cut 7 bases from V and 3 bases from J, with 10 bases between. The germline CDR1 and CDR2 sequences are MDHEN and SYDVKM. The CDR3 consists of 12 residues. The CDR3 DNA is TGTGCCAGCAAAACGGGAGTCTACGAGCAGTACTTC. Protein: CASKTGVYEQYF. The whole variable domain, filled in from reference TRBV28 and TRBJ2-7, reads DVKVTQSSRYLVKRTGEKVFLECVQDMDHENMFWYRQDPGLGLRLIYFSYDVKMKEKGDIPEGYSVSREKKERFSLILESASTNQTSMYLCASKTGVYEQYFGPGTRLTVT.